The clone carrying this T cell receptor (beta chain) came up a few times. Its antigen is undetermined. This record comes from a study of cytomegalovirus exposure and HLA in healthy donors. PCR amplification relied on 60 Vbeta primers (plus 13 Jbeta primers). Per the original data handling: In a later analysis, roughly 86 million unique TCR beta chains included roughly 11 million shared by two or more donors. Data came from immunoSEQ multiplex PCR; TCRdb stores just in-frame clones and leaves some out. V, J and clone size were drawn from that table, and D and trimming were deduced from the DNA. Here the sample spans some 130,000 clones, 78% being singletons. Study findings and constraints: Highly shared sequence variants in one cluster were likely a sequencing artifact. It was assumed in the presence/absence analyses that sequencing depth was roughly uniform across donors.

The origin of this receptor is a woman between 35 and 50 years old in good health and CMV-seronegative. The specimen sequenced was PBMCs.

The CDR3 region is CSVDAAGGYEQYF. In DNA form, the CDR3 reads TGCAGCGTTGACGCGGCAGGGGGGTACGAGCAGTACTTC. The rearrangement links TRBV29-1 to TRBJ2-5, with D tentatively TRBD1 (7 bases). The J call is uncertain, as TRBJ2-7 better fits the DNA end. Germline V lookup: CDR1 SQVTM, CDR2 ANQGSEA. CDR3 size: 13 residues.